This entry lists 17 T cell receptor beta chains sequenced from one sample in a study of T cells after yellow fever vaccination. From the 5' RACE reads, TCRdb called clonotypes with MiXCR, one entry per CDR3 protein. The data show fewer than 500,000 distinct CDR3 sequences, with under 20% seen just once and about a sixth held by the top ten. The specimen was PBMCs, collected before the yellow fever booster vaccination. The receptors were gathered from a man in his late teens or twenties who received the YFV17D yellow fever vaccine.

This clonotype was found a few times. The chain's CDR3 is CSARNGQGDSPLHF. The CDR3 nucleotides are TGCAGTGCTAGAAACGGTCAGGGGGATTCACCCCTCCACTTT. This chain links TRBV20-1 with TRBJ1-6; 7 bases are a match to TRBD1. The CDR3 consists of 14 residues. Unmatched junction bases numbered 6, after V lost 2 bases and J lost 8 bases. Germline CDR1 is DFQATT and CDR2 is SNEGSKA (reference sequence).

The chain links TRBV5-1 to TRBJ2-2, with D possibly being TRBD2 (6 bases). The CDR3 covers 14 residues. Germline CDR1 reads SGHRS; CDR2 reads YFSETQ. Trimming stripped 4 bases from V and 4 bases from J, with 11 bases between. The CDR3 DNA follows: TGCGCCAGCAGCGGAGGGACTCCCACCGGGGAGCTGTTTTTT. This translates into CASSGGTPTGELFF.

The chain uses TRBV4-3 and TRBJ2-2; D unclear. With 0 bases removed from V and 5 bases from J, the gap between germline ends came to 10 bases. The germline V gene encodes CDR1 LGHNA and CDR2 YSLEER. There are 15 residues in the CDR3. CDR3 DNA: TGCGCCAGCAGCCAAGATGTCTTAGGGACCGGGGAGCTGTTTTTT. This gives the protein CASSQDVLGTGELFF.

This clonotype has only a few counts. The chain links TRBV4-1 to TRBJ2-3, with TRBD2 matching over 8 bases. CDR1 and CDR2 (germline): MGHRA, YSYEKL. V lost 0 bases, J lost 3 bases, and 17 bases stayed unmatched. The CDR3 is 20 residues long. The CDR3 nucleotides read TGCGCCAGCAGCCAAGATAGGATAGCGGGGTTGACCGAGATTACAGATACGCAGTATTTT. This codes for CASSQDRIAGLTEITDTQYF.

This clonotype occurred a few times. The chain employs TRBV10-3 and TRBJ2-6; 8 bases agree with TRBD2. The CDR3 length is 18 residues. With V trimmed by 0 bases and J by 1 base, 5 bases remained unmatched. Germline-derived CDR1 and CDR2 are ENHRY and SYGVKD. The CDR3 region is CAISESSGGSSGANVLTF. The DNA of the CDR3 is TGTGCCATCAGTGAGTCGAGCGGGGGTTCATCTGGGGCCAACGTCCTGACTTTC.

This clonotype was detected a few times. This rearrangement joins TRBV12-3 or TRBV12-4 to TRBJ1-1; 7 positions match TRBD1. Trimming at V came to 6 bases and at J to 4 bases, leaving 8 bases not matched to a gene. This CDR3 is built from 14 residues. The CDR3 is CASRGQVSSTEAFF. DNA for the CDR3: TGTGCCAGCAGAGGACAGGTCTCGAGCACTGAAGCTTTCTTT.

This sequence joins TRBV27 and TRBJ2-5; 11 nucleotides match TRBD2. Trimming at V came to 3 bases and at J to 5 bases, leaving 11 bases not matched to a gene. The CDR3 runs to 17 residues. Germline assignment: CDR1 MNHEY and CDR2 SMNVEV (reference sequence). CDR3 coding DNA: TGTGCCAGCAGTTTCAACCCGGCTAGCGGGGGGAAGGAGACCCAGTACTTC. Translating gives CASSFNPASGGKETQYF.

There are a few counts of this clonotype. The chain uses TRBV10-3 and TRBJ1-2; unclear D gene. Trimming cost V 6 bases and J 1 base, with 6 bases left between them. CDR3 size: 12 residues. Germline lookup yields CDR1 ENHRY and CDR2 SYGVKD. The CDR3 here is CAIRRHNYGYTF. As DNA, the CDR3 is TGTGCCATCAGAAGACATAACTATGGCTACACCTTC.

This clonotype showed up just a few times. The rearrangement joins TRBV6-2 or TRBV6-3 to TRBJ1-5, with a tentative D call TRBD1 (5 bases). Germline-derived CDR1 and CDR2 are MNHEY and SVGEGT. The V end was cut by 4 bases, the J end by 6 bases, with 10 bases between. The CDR3 totals 13 residues. The CDR3 loop reads CASSSWGSQPQHF. CDR3 nucleotides: TGTGCCAGCAGTTCCTGGGGCAGTCAGCCCCAGCATTTT.

The chain couples TRBV7-3 to TRBJ2-3; D assignment may be TRBD1 or TRBD2 (5 bases each). CDR3 length equals 14 residues. V was pared by 4 bases and J by 2 bases, with 10 bases between. The germline V gene has CDR1 SGHTA and CDR2 FQGTGA. CDR3 nucleotides: TGTGCCAGCAGCTCGACGGGGCCCACAGATACGCAGTATTTT. Its protein is CASSSTGPTDTQYF.

This clonotype was detected only a few times. The chain is built from TRBV18 and TRBJ1-2; D is unresolved. Per germline, CDR1 KGHSH and CDR2 LQKENI. The germline V and J ends were trimmed by 3 bases and 4 bases, with 9 bases remaining between them. The CDR3 contains 13 residues. The CDR3 coding sequence is TGTGCCAGCTCACCGGAGGCGGTCTATGGCTACACCTTC. Translated: CASSPEAVYGYTF.

The rearrangement links TRBV13 to TRBJ2-1, with TRBD2 matching over 12 bases. CDR1 PRHDT and CDR2 FYEKMQ come from the germline V gene (reference sequence). The junction had 17 bases not matched to a gene; V was cut back by 4 bases and J by 4 bases. This CDR3 is 20 amino acids long. The CDR3 DNA follows: TGTGCCAGCAGCTCCATTACTAGCGGGGGGACAATCTTACCATACAATGAGCAGTTCTTC. Its protein product is CASSSITSGGTILPYNEQFF.

The genes are TRBV10-3 and TRBJ1-1, with 7 bases identical to TRBD1. CDR3 length: 12 amino acids. From germline, CDR1 is ENHRY and CDR2 SYGVKD. V shed 10 bases and J 6 bases; nucleotides not matched to a gene: 8. Here the CDR3 DNA reads TGTGCCAGCGGACAGGTTATCGCTGAAGCTTTCTTT. It encodes CASGQVIAEAFF.

The chain couples TRBV4-3 to TRBJ1-2, with D tentatively TRBD1 (6 bases). V was shortened by 1 base and J by 4 bases, with 7 bases between the two germline ends. The germline gives CDR1 LGHNA, CDR2 YSLEER. The length of the CDR3 is 13 residues. The CDR3 region is CASSQVTGYGYTF. In DNA form, the CDR3 reads TGCGCCAGCAGCCAAGTGACAGGCTATGGCTACACCTTC.

This clonotype was recorded a few times. The rearrangement joins TRBV6-1 to TRBJ2-7; D is tentatively TRBD1 or TRBD2 (5 bases each). The CDR3 contains 12 residues. V lost 8 bases and J lost 1, with 9 bases in between. Germline assignment: CDR1 MNHNS and CDR2 SASEGT. In DNA, the CDR3 is TGTGCCAGCGGGGACGGATCCTACGAGCAGTACGTC. Protein product: CASGDGSYEQYV.

A few counts support this clonotype. This chain uses TRBV6-5 with TRBJ2-3, with D possibly matching TRBD1 (7 bases). V lost 6 bases to trimming and J lost 2 bases, with 15 bases between them. CDR1 is MNHEY and CDR2 is SVGAGI in the germline V gene. CDR3 length equals 15 residues. The CDR3 loop is CASSVTGTDTDTQYF. In DNA, the CDR3 is TGTGCCAGCAGCGTGACAGGGACTGACACAGATACGCAGTATTTT.

This clonotype appeared a few times. J is TRBJ2-7 and V is TRBV6-2 or TRBV6-3, with 8 bases lining up with TRBD1. The germline V gene has CDR1 MNHEY and CDR2 SVGEGT. This CDR3 has 12 residues. The junction had 3 bases not matched to a gene; V was cut back by 5 bases and J by 6 bases. The CDR3 region has the DNA TGTGCCAGCAGTGCGGACAGGGTCGAGCAGTACTTC. Amino acids: CASSADRVEQYF.